This TCR beta chain was sequenced during a study of molecular identifiers for immune sequencing clone quantification listed by TCRdb under 2018. Looking at the study overall: For a replicate experiment, RNA from roughly 18,000 or 92,000 naive CD8 T cells was divided into five aliquots, of which four were sequenced. This methods study benchmarked molecular-identifier clustering-based TCR repertoire sequencing (MIDCIRS) and TCR RNA copy counting, using CD8 T cells to do so. What the authors observed across the whole study: Approximately 2.7 recovered TCR RNA copies per cell were obtained by modeling, versus approximately 9 by digital PCR, implying a capture efficiency of about 30%. Naive libraries contained spiked-in Jurkat TCR RNA (around ten copies' worth), which is not part of the donor repertoire. Spiked-in Jurkat TCR RNA equivalent to a single cell was reported to be detectable even among 750,000 to 1,000,000 naive CD8 T cells. In CMV-specific effector cells, clones with more than 20 RNA copies accounted for over 98% of molecules, whereas in naive cells such clones accounted for under 1%. Identical TCR molecules sharing a barcode could cause highly expanded clone sizes to be underestimated. Without barcode sub-clustering, chimeric consensus sequences inflated TCR diversity; chimeras reached as high as 47%.

The method was PCR. The sequencing machine was a NextSeq 500. Bulk TCR libraries were made following a previously described method, with the TCR primers given in Table S5. Total RNA was purified with the Qiagen AllPrep DNA/RNA kit. Before any analysis, reads coming from multiple sequencing runs of the same library were combined into one pool. Processing in the source paper ran as follows. Only reads with exact TCR constant sequence were kept, trimmed to 150 nt, and grouped by their 12-nt molecular barcodes. Reads within each barcode group were sub-clustered using a 15% Levenshtein threshold, and quality-weighted consensus sequences were constructed for each RNA molecule. Non-functional sequences were filtered out, along with any lower-count sequence sitting one edit away from another sequence. Barcode sub-clusters with fewer than 20% of the maximum read count were removed, based on fitting two negative binomial distributions. The raw public reads went through TCRdb reprocessing: fastp at Q25, MiXCR clone calling, in-frame beta chains kept. Each entry is one CDR3 protein sequence, shown with its most common DNA and genes. It is TCRdb's table, rather than the study itself, that gives the V and J calls and clone size. The sample yields fewer than 350,000 distinct CDR3 sequences; under 25% were counted once. The top ten hold about 0.7% of the sample.

The germline V gene encodes CDR1 SGHTA and CDR2 FQGTGA. At the junction V is shortened by 2 bases and J by 4 bases, with 8 bases in between. The CDR3 starts with the cysteine, ends with the phenylalanine, and has 13 residues. The DNA shown is the 39-base CDR3, in frame from base 1. Libraries of naive CD8 T cells were generated from about 19,000 to 1,100,000 sorted cells, with 10%, 30% or 50% of the purified RNA used. On a BD FACSAria II, naive CD8 T cells were FACS-sorted as CD8+CD4-CCR7+CD45RA+ and collected into RLT Plus buffer. To test detection sensitivity, Jurkat RNA equivalent to nine to ten TCR copies was spiked into samples of about 19,000-1,000,000 naive CD8 T cells. Enrichment of CD8 T cells was performed with RosetteSep CD8+ T Cell Enrichment Cocktail and Ficoll-Paque, after which ACK red cell lysis was carried out. This clonotype was recorded many times. Its antigen is still unknown. Base qualities are not at hand, and no much larger clone is one base apart.

The specimen sequenced was naive CD8+ T cells from blood, with Jurkat cell RNA spiked in. Per the publication, the cell subset or site label means: FACS-sorted CD8+CD4-CCR7+CD45RA+ naive T cells. The V and J genes are TRBV7-3 and TRBJ2-5; the D gene cannot be named for sure. The clonotype originates from a human donor in good health. Some libraries in this study had Jurkat cell RNA spiked in. In nucleotide form, the sequence is TGTGCCAGCAGCTTAGGGGATGGAGAGACCCAGTACTTC. This gives the protein CASSLGDGETQYF.